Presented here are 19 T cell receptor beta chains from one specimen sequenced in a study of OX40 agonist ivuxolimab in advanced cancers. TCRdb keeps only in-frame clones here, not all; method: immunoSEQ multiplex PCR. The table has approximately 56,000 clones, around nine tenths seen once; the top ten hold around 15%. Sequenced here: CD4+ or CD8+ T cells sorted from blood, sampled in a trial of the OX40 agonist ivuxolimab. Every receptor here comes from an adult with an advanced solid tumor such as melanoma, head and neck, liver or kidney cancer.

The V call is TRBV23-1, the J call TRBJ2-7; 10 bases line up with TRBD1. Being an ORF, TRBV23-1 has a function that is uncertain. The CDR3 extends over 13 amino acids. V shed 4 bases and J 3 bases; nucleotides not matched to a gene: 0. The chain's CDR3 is CASSRDRGYEQYF. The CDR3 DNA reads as TGCGCCAGCAGTCGGGACAGGGGCTACGAGCAGTACTTC.

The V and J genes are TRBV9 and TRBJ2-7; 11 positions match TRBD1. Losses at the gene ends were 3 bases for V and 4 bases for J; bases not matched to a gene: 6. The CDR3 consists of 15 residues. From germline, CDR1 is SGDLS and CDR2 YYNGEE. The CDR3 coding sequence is TGTGCCAGCAGCGAGGGACAGGGGGTAGGATACGAGCAGTACTTC. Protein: CASSEGQGVGYEQYF.

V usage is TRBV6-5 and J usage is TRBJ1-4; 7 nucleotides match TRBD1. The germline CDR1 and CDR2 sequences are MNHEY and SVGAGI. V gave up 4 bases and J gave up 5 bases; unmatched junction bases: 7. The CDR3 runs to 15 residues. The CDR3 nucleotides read TGTGCCAGCAGTTTCGCCGGGACAGAAAATGAAAAACTGTTTTTT. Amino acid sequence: CASSFAGTENEKLFF.

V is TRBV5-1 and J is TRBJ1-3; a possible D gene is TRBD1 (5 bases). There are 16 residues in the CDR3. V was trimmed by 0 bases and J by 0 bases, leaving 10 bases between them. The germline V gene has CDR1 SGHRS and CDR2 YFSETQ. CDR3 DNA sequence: TGCGCCAGCAGCTTGGTACGACAGAGCTCTGGAAACACCATATATTTT. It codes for CASSLVRQSSGNTIYF. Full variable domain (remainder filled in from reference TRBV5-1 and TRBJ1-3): KAGVTQTPRYLIKTRGQQVTLSCSPISGHRSVSWYQQTPGQGLQFLFEYFSETQRNKGNFPGRFSGRQFSNSRSEMNVSTLELGDSALYLCASSLVRQSSGNTIYFGEGSWLTVV.

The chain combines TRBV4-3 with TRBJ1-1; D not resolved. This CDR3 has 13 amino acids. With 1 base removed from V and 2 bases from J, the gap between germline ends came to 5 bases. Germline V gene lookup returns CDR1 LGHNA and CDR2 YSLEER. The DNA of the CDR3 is TGCGCCAGCAGCCAAGGAATAAACACTGAAGCTTTCTTT. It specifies CASSQGINTEAFF.

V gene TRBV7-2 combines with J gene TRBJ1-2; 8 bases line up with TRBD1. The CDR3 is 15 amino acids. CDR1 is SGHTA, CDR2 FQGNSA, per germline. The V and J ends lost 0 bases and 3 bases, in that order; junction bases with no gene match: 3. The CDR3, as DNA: TGTGCCAGCAGCTTAGCGGACAGGGAGCACTATGGCTACACCTTC. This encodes CASSLADREHYGYTF.

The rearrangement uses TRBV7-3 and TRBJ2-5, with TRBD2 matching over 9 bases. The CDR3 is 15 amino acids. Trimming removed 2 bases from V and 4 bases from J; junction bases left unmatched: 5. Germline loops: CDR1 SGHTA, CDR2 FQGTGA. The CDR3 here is CASSLERGDGETQYF. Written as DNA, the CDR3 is TGTGCCAGCAGCTTAGAGCGGGGGGATGGAGAGACCCAGTACTTC.

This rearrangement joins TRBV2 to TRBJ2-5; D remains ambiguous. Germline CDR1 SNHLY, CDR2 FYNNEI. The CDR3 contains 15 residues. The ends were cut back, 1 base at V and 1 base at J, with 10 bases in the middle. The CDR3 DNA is TGTGCCAGCAGTGAAGGGCAGCCTTTCCAAGAGACCCAGTACTTC. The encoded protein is CASSEGQPFQETQYF.

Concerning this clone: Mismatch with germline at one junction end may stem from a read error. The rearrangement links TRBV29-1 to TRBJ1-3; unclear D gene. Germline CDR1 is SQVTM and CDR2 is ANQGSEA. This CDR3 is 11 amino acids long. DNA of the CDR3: TGCAGCGTTGTGAGTGGATACACCATATATTTT. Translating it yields CSVVSGYTIYF.

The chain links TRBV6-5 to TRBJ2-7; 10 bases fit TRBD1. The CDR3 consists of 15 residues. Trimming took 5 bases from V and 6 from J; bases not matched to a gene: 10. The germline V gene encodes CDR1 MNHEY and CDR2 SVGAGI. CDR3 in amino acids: CASSAGTGAWVEQYF. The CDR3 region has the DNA TGTGCCAGCAGTGCCGGGACAGGGGCCTGGGTCGAGCAGTACTTC.

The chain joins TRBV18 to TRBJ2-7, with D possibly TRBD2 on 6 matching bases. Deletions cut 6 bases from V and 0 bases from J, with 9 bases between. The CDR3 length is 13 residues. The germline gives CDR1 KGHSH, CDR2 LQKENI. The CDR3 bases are TGTGCCAGCTCCCCGCGGGACTCCTACGAGCAGTACTTC. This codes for CASSPRDSYEQYF.

The CDR3 DNA sequence: TGTACCGACAGGGGCAATCAGCCCCAGCATTTT. Translated, it gives CTDRGNQPQHF. This chain links TRBV21-1 with TRBJ1-5; the table's D call of TRBD1 was not tested on the DNA. TRBV21-1 counts as a pseudogene. This CDR3 has 11 amino acids.

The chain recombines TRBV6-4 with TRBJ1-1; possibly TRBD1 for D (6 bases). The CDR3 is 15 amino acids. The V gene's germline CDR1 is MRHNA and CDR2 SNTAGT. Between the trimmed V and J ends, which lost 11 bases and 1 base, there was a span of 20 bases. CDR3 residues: CAPRGGGHPNTEAFF. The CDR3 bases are TGTGCCCCCCGGGGGGGCGGGCACCCGAACACTGAAGCTTTCTTT.

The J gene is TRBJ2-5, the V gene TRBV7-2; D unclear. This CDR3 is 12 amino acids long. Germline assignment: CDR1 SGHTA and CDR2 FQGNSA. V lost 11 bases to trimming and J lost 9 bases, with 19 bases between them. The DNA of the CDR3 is TGTGCCGCAGAAAGGCTCCAGAGGCCCCAGTACTTC. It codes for CAAERLQRPQYF.

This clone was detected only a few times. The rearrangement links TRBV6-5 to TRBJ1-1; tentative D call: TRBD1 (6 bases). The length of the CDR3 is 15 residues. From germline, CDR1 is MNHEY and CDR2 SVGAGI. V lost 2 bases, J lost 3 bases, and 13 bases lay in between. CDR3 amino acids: CASSYAGALYTEAFF. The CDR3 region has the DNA TGTGCCAGCAGTTACGCAGGGGCACTTTACACTGAAGCTTTCTTT.

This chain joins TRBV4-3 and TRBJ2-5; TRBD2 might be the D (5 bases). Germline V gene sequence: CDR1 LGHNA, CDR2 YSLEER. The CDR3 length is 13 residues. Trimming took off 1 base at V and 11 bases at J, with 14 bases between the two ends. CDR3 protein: CASSQGNGVGQYF. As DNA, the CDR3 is TGCGCCAGCAGCCAAGGGAACGGGGTAGGGCAGTACTTC.

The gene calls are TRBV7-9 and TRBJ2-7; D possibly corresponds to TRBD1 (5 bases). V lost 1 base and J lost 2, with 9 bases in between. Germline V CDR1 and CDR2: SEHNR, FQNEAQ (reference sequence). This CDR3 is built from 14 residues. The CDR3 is CASSLVGATYEQYF. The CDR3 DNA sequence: TGTGCCAGCAGCTTAGTAGGGGCTACCTACGAGCAGTACTTC.

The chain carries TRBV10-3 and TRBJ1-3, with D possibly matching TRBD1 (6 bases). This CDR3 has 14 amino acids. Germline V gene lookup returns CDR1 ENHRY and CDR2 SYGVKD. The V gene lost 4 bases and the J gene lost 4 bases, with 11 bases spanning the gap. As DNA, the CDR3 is TGTGCCATCAGTGGGAAGGGGGACGGAAACACCATATATTTT. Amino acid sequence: CAISGKGDGNTIYF.

The CDR3 DNA sequence: TGTGCCAGCAGATTGGGACAGGGGAAAGAGACCCAGTACTTC. Its translation: CASRLGQGKETQYF. V and J are TRBV27 and TRBJ2-5; 10 bases match TRBD1. Germline CDR1 is MNHEY and CDR2 is SMNVEV (reference sequence). V was pared by 6 bases and J by 3 bases, with 4 bases of the junction left unmatched. The CDR3 is 14 residues long.